This T cell receptor beta chain appears in the sequencing data of a study of graft-versus-host responses after intestinal transplantation. Study-level background: Anti-thymocyte globulin was used for induction in all recipients, who then took tacrolimus and steroids for about three years.

Regarding this clone: Its antigen is not known.

Study-wide findings and caveats: Graft-versus-host to host-versus-graft clonal ratios in allografts were high in patients with graft-donor T cell macrochimerism.

Clones were read by immunoSEQ multiplex PCR, and TCRdb kept only the in-frame ones, dropping some. Among 35,000 to 40,000 clones listed, 83% were seen once. Specimen: PBMCs, collected 1070 days after transplant. This clonotype was sampled from a human patient who received an intestinal transplant, so some T cells may come from the graft donor.

DNA for the CDR3: TGCGCCAGCAGCGGCCCCCAGGGGGCTGGGGCCAACGTCCTGACTTTC. Protein: CASSGPQGAGANVLTF. The V call is TRBV5-1, the J call TRBJ2-6; 7 bases fit TRBD1. Germline CDR1 reads SGHRS; CDR2 reads YFSETQ. The CDR3 extends over 16 amino acids. V lost 4 bases, J lost 2 bases, and 6 bases stayed unmatched. The full variable domain, with the rest looked up from reference TRBV5-1 and TRBJ2-6, is KAGVTQTPRYLIKTRGQQVTLSCSPISGHRSVSWYQQTPGQGLQFLFEYFSETQRNKGNFPGRFSGRQFSNSRSEMNVSTLELGDSALYLCASSGPQGAGANVLTFGAGSRLTVL.